This is a list of T cell receptor beta chains from one sample in a study of multiple sclerosis patients with progressive multifocal leukoencephalopathy. Clones were sequenced by immunoSEQ multiplex PCR, and TCRdb holds only the in-frame ones, with some missing. Of about 30,000 clones listed, roughly 89% were seen once; the top ten hold 1.5%. The input for sequencing was PBMCs, taken from a patient treated with natalizumab. The receptor source for this set is a human donor with multiple sclerosis. The CDR3 runs from the conserved cysteine through the conserved F or W. D genes are given only for firm matches. Rows may omit the clone size; those that give it use once, few, many or a size class.

>15|TRBV6-1|NA|NA|TRBJ1-5
CASRYQRGVYQPQHF
TGTGCCAGCAGGTATCAAAGGGGGGTGTATCAGCCCCAGCATTTT
>14|TRBV28|NA|TRBD2|TRBJ2-1
CASQTSGRAGEQFF
TGTGCCAGCCAGACTAGCGGGAGGGCCGGTGAGCAGTTCTTC
>14|TRBV14|NA|NA|TRBJ2-7
CASSPGTRLDEQYF
TGTGCCAGCAGCCCCGGGACCCGACTCGACGAGCAGTACTTC
>16|TRBV4-3|few|TRBD1|TRBJ1-4
CASSQNSGGGNEKLFF
TGCGCCAGCAGCCAAAATTCAGGGGGCGGAAATGAAAAACTGTTTTTT
>14|TRBV30|NA|TRBD1|TRBJ1-2
CAWSALTGNYGYTF
TGTGCCTGGAGCGCCCTGACAGGGAACTATGGCTACACCTTC
>15|TRBV2|NA|NA|TRBJ2-7
CASTSYTGGPYEQYF
TGTGCCAGCACGTCGTATACTGGGGGTCCCTACGAGCAGTACTTC
>13|TRBV7-2|NA|NA|TRBJ1-1
CASSSQWNTEAFF
TGTGCCAGCAGCTCACAGTGGAACACTGAAGCTTTCTTT
>13|TRBV19|NA|NA|TRBJ1-5
CASSIEAFSPQHF
TGTGCCAGTAGTATAGAAGCCTTCTCGCCCCAGCATTTT
>14|TRBV27|NA|TRBD1|TRBJ1-1
CASSQGAMNTEAFF
TGTGCCAGCAGCCAGGGGGCTATGAACACTGAAGCTTTCTTT
>13|TRBV28|few|TRBD2|TRBJ2-3
CASFGRASYTQYF
TGTGCCAGCTTTGGGAGGGCATCGTATACGCAGTATTTT
>15|TRBV28|NA|NA|TRBJ1-2
CASSLWGNTNYGYTF
TGTGCCAGCAGTTTATGGGGCAACACTAACTATGGCTACACCTTC
>19|TRBV19|NA|TRBD2|TRBJ2-7
CASSIALRASGRDRYEQYF
TGTGCCAGTAGTATAGCACTGCGCGCTAGCGGGAGAGACAGGTACGAGCAGTACTTC
>14|TRBV6-6|NA|TRBD1|TRBJ1-1
CASSPDRGISEAFF
TGTGCCAGCAGCCCGGACAGGGGGATCAGTGAAGCTTTCTTT
>14|TRBV6-6|NA|TRBD1|TRBJ1-2
CASSYRTGNYGYTF
TGTGCCAGCAGTTACCGGACAGGGAACTATGGCTACACCTTC
>15|TRBV19|NA|TRBD2|TRBJ2-1
CASSLLAGGYNEQFF
TGTGCCAGTAGTCTTCTCGCGGGAGGATACAATGAGCAGTTCTTC
>13|TRBV5-1|NA|NA|TRBJ1-1
CASSLVLNTEAFF
TGCGCCAGCAGCTTGGTGCTGAACACTGAAGCTTTCTTT
>15|TRBV18|NA|NA|TRBJ2-7
CASSFGGSAGNEQYF
TGTGCCAGCTCCTTTGGGGGCAGCGCGGGGAACGAGCAGTACTTC
>15|TRBV6-5|NA|TRBD1|TRBJ2-7
CASRRDRVGTYEQYF
TGTGCCAGCAGGAGGGACAGGGTCGGGACCTACGAGCAGTACTTC
>15|TRBV7-2|NA|NA|TRBJ2-5
CASSWGAGAPETQYF
TGTGCCAGCAGCTGGGGGGCGGGAGCCCCAGAGACCCAGTACTTC
>15|TRBV5-6|NA|NA|TRBJ2-1
CASSPLKRQHNEQFF
TGTGCCAGCAGCCCACTAAAAAGACAGCACAATGAGCAGTTCTTC
>15|TRBV27|NA|TRBD1|TRBJ1-1
CASSNPGQWNTEAFF
TGTGCCAGCAGTAACCCGGGACAGTGGAACACTGAAGCTTTCTTT
>12|TRBV10-3|few|NA|TRBJ2-7
CAISARHYEQYF
TGTGCCATCAGTGCACGGCACTACGAGCAGTACTTC
>15|TRBV7-2|once|TRBD2|TRBJ2-7
CASSDAGLAAGEQYF
TGTGCCAGCAGCGATGCTGGGCTAGCGGCTGGGGAGCAGTACTTC
>17|TRBV18|once|NA|TRBJ1-3
CASSPPGAGGRGNTIYF
TGTGCCAGCTCACCACCGGGCGCCGGAGGGCGTGGAAACACCATATATTTT
>15|TRBV7-9|NA|NA|TRBJ2-7
CASSYSGGGSYEQYF
TGTGCCAGCAGCTATAGCGGAGGGGGCTCCTACGAGCAGTACTTC
>15|TRBV11-2|NA|TRBD1|TRBJ2-7
CASTISGGRGYEQYF
TGTGCCAGCACCATTTCAGGGGGTCGGGGCTACGAGCAGTACTTC
>13|TRBV7-7|NA|NA|TRBJ1-1
CASSLGQNTEAFF
TGTGCTAGCAGCTTGGGTCAGAACACTGAGGCTTTCTTT
>13|TRBV5-6|NA|NA|TRBJ2-7
CASSRDISYEQYF
TGTGCCAGCAGCAGGGACATCTCATACGAGCAGTACTTC
>17|TRBV9|NA|NA|TRBJ1-3
CASSAGSLSLGGNTIYF
TGTGCCAGCAGCGCCGGGAGTCTCTCCCTCGGGGGAAACACCATATATTTT
>12|TRBV5-1|NA|NA|TRBJ1-1
CASSAEGTEAFF
TGCGCCAGCAGCGCCGAGGGCACTGAAGCTTTCTTT
>15|TRBV5-1|NA|NA|TRBJ2-7
CASSLHGAGTYEQYF
TGCGCCAGCAGCTTGCACGGGGCGGGCACCTACGAGCAGTACTTC
>16|TRBV6-1|NA|TRBD1|TRBJ2-1
CASSERGTGRYNEQFF
TGTGCCAGCAGTGAACGGGGGACAGGACGTTACAATGAGCAGTTCTTC
>12|TRBV29-1|NA|NA|TRBJ2-1
CSVGPSGDEQFF
TGCAGCGTAGGACCCTCCGGCGATGAGCAGTTCTTC
>17|TRBV1|NA|NA|TRBJ1-5
CTSSQGRHYRGDQPQHF
TGCACCAGCAGCCAAGGGAGACATTACAGGGGCGATCAGCCCCAGCATTTT
>14|TRBV7-7|NA|NA|TRBJ2-1
CASSLMAGGGEQFF
TGTGCCAGCAGCTTAATGGCTGGTGGAGGTGAGCAGTTCTTC
>15|TRBV10-3|NA|TRBD1|TRBJ1-1
CAISDKDRANTEAFF
TGTGCCATCAGTGATAAGGACAGGGCTAACACTGAAGCTTTCTTT
>14|TRBV29-1|few|NA|TRBJ2-7
CSVGGGAHTYEQYF
TGCAGCGTTGGTGGGGGGGCGCATACCTACGAGCAGTACTTC
>11|TRBV11-3|once|NA|TRBJ2-1
CASSWQNEQFF
TGTGCCAGCAGCTGGCAGAATGAGCAGTTCTTC
>15|TRBV28|NA|NA|TRBJ1-5
CASSLDRVSNQPQHF
TGTGCCAGCAGTTTAGATAGGGTTAGCAATCAGCCCCAGCATTTT
>15|TRBV4-3|NA|NA|TRBJ1-2
CASSQDRQQTYGYTF
TGCGCCAGCAGCCAAGATCGGCAACAGACCTATGGCTACACCTTC
>16|TRBV2|NA|TRBD1|TRBJ1-3
CASSEYTGVIGNTIYF
TGTGCCAGCAGTGAATACACAGGGGTGATTGGAAACACCATATATTTT
>15|TRBV28|NA|TRBD1|TRBJ1-2
CASSSLRQGAIGYTF
TGTGCCAGCAGTTCACTCCGACAGGGGGCAATTGGCTACACCTTC
>13|TRBV9|NA|TRBD1|TRBJ1-6
CASKGTGVSPLHF
TGTGCCAGCAAGGGGACAGGGGTCTCACCCCTCCACTTT
>15|TRBV28|NA|NA|TRBJ2-7
CASSPSGRGSYEQYF
TGTGCCAGCAGTCCCTCGGGCAGGGGCTCCTACGAGCAGTACTTC
>13|TRBV29-1|NA|NA|TRBJ2-1
CSVVGRLRDEQFF
TGCAGCGTTGTTGGCAGGCTGAGGGATGAGCAGTTCTTC
>14|TRBV18|NA|NA|TRBJ2-5
CASSPARVGETQYF
TGTGCCAGCTCACCGGCCAGGGTGGGGGAGACCCAGTACTTC
>12|TRBV29-1|NA|NA|TRBJ2-3
CSADLFTDTQYF
TGCAGCGCGGACCTATTCACAGATACGCAGTATTTT
>14|TRBV6-5|few|NA|TRBJ2-4
CASSTWLAKNIQYF
TGTGCCAGCAGTACCTGGTTGGCCAAAAACATTCAGTACTTC
>18|TRBV11-2|NA|TRBD2|TRBJ2-1
CASSLVWASGSSYNEQFF
TGTGCCAGCAGCTTAGTGTGGGCTAGCGGGAGCTCCTACAATGAGCAGTTCTTC
>12|TRBV6-5|NA|NA|TRBJ1-6
CASSGYNSPLHF
TGTGCCAGCAGTGGATATAATTCACCCCTCCACTTT
>16|TRBV28|NA|TRBD2|TRBJ2-1
CASTSHGREGGNEQFF
TGTGCCAGCACCTCTCATGGGCGGGAGGGGGGCAATGAGCAGTTCTTC
>18|TRBV28|NA|NA|TRBJ1-5
CASMRGGGIVSSNQPQHF
TGTGCCAGCATGAGGGGCGGCGGGATAGTATCCTCTAATCAGCCCCAGCATTTT
>11|TRBV28|NA|NA|TRBJ2-7
CASTEGYEQYF
TGTGCCAGCACCGAGGGGTACGAGCAGTACTTC